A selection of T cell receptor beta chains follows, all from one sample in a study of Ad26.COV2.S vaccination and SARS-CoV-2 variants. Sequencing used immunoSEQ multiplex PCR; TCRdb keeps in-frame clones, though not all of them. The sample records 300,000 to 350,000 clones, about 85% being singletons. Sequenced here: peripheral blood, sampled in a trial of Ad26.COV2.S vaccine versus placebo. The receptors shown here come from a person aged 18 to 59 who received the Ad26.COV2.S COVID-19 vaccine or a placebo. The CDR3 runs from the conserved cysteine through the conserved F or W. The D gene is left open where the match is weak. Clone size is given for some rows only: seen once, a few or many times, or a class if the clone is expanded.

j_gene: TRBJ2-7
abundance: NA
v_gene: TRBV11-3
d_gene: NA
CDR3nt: TGTGCCAGCAGCTTTGCGAGGGGTTCCTACGAGCAGTACTTC
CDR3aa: CASSFARGSYEQYF

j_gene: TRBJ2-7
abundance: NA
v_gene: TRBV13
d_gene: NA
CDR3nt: TGTGCCAGCAGCCCGGGCTGGGACACCAGCTCCTACGAGCAGTACTTC
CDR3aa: CASSPGWDTSSYEQYF

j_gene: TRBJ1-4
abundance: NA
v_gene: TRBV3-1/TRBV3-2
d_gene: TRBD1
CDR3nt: TGTGCCAGCAGCCCCCAAGTGACAGGGAACGAAAAACTGTTTTTT
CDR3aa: CASSPQVTGNEKLFF

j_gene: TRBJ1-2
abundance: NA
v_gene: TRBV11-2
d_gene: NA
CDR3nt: TGTGCCAGCAGCTTAGCGTACGGGGGGGAGGATGGCTACACCTTC
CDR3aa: CASSLAYGGEDGYTF

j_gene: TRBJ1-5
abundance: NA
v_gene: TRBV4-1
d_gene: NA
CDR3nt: TGCGCCAGCAGCCTCACCCTCCGGCGGGGGGATCAGCCCCAGCATTTT
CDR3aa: CASSLTLRRGDQPQHF

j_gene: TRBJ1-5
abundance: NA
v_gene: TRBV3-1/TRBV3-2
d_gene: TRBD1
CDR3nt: TGTGCCAGCAGCCAAGCCTCGGGACAGGGATTTCAGCCCCAGCATTTT
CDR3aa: CASSQASGQGFQPQHF

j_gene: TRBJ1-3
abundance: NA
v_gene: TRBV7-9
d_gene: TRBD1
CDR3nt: TGTGCCAGCAGCTCTCCTCAGGGGGACTCTGGAAACACCATATATTTT
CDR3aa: CASSSPQGDSGNTIYF

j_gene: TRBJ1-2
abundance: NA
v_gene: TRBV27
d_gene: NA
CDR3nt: TGTGCCAGCAGCCCATGGGGTGCTAACTATGGCTACACCTTC
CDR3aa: CASSPWGANYGYTF

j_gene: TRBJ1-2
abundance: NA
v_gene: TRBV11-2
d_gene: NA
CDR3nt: TGTGCCAGCAGCTTATTTCAGGGGACCTACACCTTC
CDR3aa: CASSLFQGTYTF

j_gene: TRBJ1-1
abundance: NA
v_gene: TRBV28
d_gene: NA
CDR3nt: TGTGCCAGCAGTTCCTCCTCTGACCTGGTCACTGAAGCTTTCTTT
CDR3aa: CASSSSSDLVTEAFF

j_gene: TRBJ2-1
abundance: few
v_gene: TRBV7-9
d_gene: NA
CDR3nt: TGTGCCAGCAGTTTCAACCACGGAACGCAGTTCTTC
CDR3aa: CASSFNHGTQFF

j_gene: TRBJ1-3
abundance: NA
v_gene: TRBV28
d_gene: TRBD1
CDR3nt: TGTGCCAGCAGGGTCGGACAGGGATCGCCCGGAAACACCATATATTTT
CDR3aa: CASRVGQGSPGNTIYF

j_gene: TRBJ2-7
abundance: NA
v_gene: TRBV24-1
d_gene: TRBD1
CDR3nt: TGTGCCACCAGTGATTCTAAATCTGGACAGGGCCCCTACGAGCAGTACTTC
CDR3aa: CATSDSKSGQGPYEQYF

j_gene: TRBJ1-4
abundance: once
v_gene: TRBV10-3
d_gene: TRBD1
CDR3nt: TGTGCCATCAGTGAGTCTGTCGGACAGGGGCGAGCAACTAATGAAAAACTGTTTTTT
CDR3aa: CAISESVGQGRATNEKLFF

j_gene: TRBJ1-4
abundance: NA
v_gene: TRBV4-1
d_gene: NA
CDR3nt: TGCGCCAGCAGCCGGCGCGAAGAAGGGGGAACAGGGCCCGAAAAACTGTTTTTT
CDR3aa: CASSRREEGGTGPEKLFF

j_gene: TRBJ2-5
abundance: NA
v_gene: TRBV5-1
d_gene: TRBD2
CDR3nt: TGCGCCAGCAGCTTGGACCCGCGGGGGCAAGAGACCCAGTACTTC
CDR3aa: CASSLDPRGQETQYF

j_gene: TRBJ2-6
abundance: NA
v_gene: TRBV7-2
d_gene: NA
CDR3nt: TGTGCCAGCAGCTTGGGGGGCCTGGCTGGGGCCAACGTCCTGACTTTC
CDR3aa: CASSLGGLAGANVLTF

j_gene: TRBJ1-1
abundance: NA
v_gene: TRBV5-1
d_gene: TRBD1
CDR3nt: TGCGCCAGCAGCCCGCAGGGGGTGAACACTGAAGCTTTCTTT
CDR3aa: CASSPQGVNTEAFF

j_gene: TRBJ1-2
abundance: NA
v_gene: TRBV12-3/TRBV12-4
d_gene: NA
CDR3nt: TGTGCCAGCAGAACGACAGTAAACTATGGCTACACCTTC
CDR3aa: CASRTTVNYGYTF

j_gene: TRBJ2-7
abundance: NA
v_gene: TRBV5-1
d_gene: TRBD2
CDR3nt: TGCGCCAGCACCTTTTTAGCGGGGGGCGGGTCCGAGCAGTACTTC
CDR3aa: CASTFLAGGGSEQYF

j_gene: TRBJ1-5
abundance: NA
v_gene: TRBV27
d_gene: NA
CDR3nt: TGTGCCACCTCACCCGGGGGGCAGGGGATAGGGCAGCCCCAGCATTTT
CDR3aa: CATSPGGQGIGQPQHF

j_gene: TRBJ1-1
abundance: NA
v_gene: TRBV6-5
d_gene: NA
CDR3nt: TGTGCCAGCAGTTACTTTATAGGGGGGGCTCCTGGGGAAGCTTTCTTT
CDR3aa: CASSYFIGGAPGEAFF

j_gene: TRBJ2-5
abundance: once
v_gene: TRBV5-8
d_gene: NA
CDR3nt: TGTGCCAGCAGCTTGGTGTTTAGAGAGACCCAGTACTTC
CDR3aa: CASSLVFRETQYF

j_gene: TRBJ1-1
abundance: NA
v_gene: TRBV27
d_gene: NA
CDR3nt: TGTGCCAGCAGCCGTTGGTCGGTGAACACTGAAGCTTTCTTT
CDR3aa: CASSRWSVNTEAFF